The clone carrying this T cell receptor (beta chain) was counted only a few times. The antigen remains unidentified. The CDR3 runs 13 residues. Trimming removed 6 bases at V and 6 bases at J, with 14 bases between. Germline V gene data show CDR1 as MNHEY and CDR2 as SMNVEV (reference sequence). The source of the sample is a study of T cells in Graves' hyperthyroidism and ophthalmopathy. TCR beta CDR3 sequences were amplified from RNA transcripts. Initially, a first-round RT-PCR of the TCR CDR3 employed the HTBI primer set. TCRdb itself ran the multiplex PCR reads through MiXCR, one entry per CDR3 protein. The sample shows 640,000 or so distinct CDR3 sequences, approximately 14% of them seen only once. General study results and limits: Blood shared most expanded thyroid clonotypes above 0.001.

This TCR was sampled from a woman aged 18-30 years with Graves' ophthalmopathy. The gene calls are TRBV27 and TRBJ1-1, with D tentatively TRBD1 (5 bases). Sequenced input: blood. The CDR3 DNA follows: TGTGCCAGCAGCCAGCGGGGGTCGGCTGAAGCTTTCTTT. Translation: CASSQRGSAEAFF.